This T cell receptor (beta chain) was identified in a study of cytomegalovirus exposure and HLA in healthy donors. This clone was picked up a small number of times. The PCR ran on 60 Vbeta and 13 Jbeta primers. Methods used by the authors: Around 80 million unique TCR beta chains, roughly 11 million of them shared, were counted by a later analysis. TCRdb keeps only in-frame clones here, not all; method: immunoSEQ multiplex PCR. Clone size and the V and J calls come from that table; the DNA yielded D and trimming. The profile shows tens of thousands of clones, over 60% of them singletons. Per the germline V gene, CDR1 is MNHEY and CDR2 is SMNVEV (reference sequence). The V gene end was trimmed by 3 bases and the J gene end by 15 bases; junction bases not matched to a gene: 15. The CDR3 consists of 15 residues.

The chain has TRBV27 and TRBJ1-5; 9 positions match TRBD1. Sequencing was carried out using PBMCs. This TCR was recovered from a boy aged 5-17 years in good health and CMV-seropositive. In nucleotides, the CDR3 is TGTGCCAGCAGTTTTTTCGACAGGGGGATTTGGATTTGGCATTTT. Translated, it gives CASSFFDRGIWIWHF.